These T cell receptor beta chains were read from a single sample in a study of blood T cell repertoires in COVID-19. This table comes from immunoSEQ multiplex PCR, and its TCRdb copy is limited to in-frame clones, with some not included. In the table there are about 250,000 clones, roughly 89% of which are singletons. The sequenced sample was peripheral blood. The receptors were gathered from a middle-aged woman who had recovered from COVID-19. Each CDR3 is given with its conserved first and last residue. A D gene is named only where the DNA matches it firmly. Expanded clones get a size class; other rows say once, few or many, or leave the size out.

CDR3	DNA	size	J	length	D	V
CASRGDRDQPQHF	TGTGCCAGCAGGGGGGACAGGGACCAGCCCCAGCATTTT	.	TRBJ1-5	13	TRBD1	TRBV2
CASSYGQGSGNTIYF	TGTGCCAGCAGTTACGGACAGGGCTCTGGAAACACCATATATTTT	.	TRBJ1-3	15	TRBD1	TRBV6-5
CASRDLQGLDGYTF	TGTGCCAGCAGAGATCTACAGGGGCTGGATGGCTACACCTTC	.	TRBJ1-2	14	TRBD1	TRBV2
CASSDLRRPGDGYTF	TGTGCCAGCAGCGACTTGAGGCGGCCGGGAGATGGCTACACCTTC	.	TRBJ1-2	15	.	TRBV27
CASSLRGSGELFF	TGTGCCAGCAGCCTTCGGGGGAGCGGGGAGCTGTTTTTT	.	TRBJ2-2	13	.	TRBV3-1/TRBV3-2
CASSTRTGGSTDTQYF	TGCGCCAGCAGCACCCGGACAGGGGGGAGCACAGATACGCAGTATTTT	.	TRBJ2-3	16	TRBD1	TRBV5-1
CASSSKSRGIGANVLTF	TGTGCCAGCAGCTCCAAATCCAGGGGGATTGGGGCCAACGTCCTGACTTTC	.	TRBJ2-6	17	TRBD1	TRBV7-8
CASSFGRGQPQHF	TGTGCCAGCAGTTTCGGGCGGGGTCAGCCCCAGCATTTT	.	TRBJ1-5	13	.	TRBV27
CASSLSSPYNEQFF	TGCGCCAGCAGCTTGTCTAGCCCCTACAATGAGCAGTTCTTC	.	TRBJ2-1	14	.	TRBV5-1
CASSRHPSGTDTQYF	TGTGCCAGCAGTCGCCACCCGAGCGGCACAGATACGCAGTATTTT	.	TRBJ2-3	15	.	TRBV6-5
CASSLGQGHVWPQHF	TGTGCCAGCAGCTTGGGACAGGGACACGTATGGCCCCAGCATTTT	once	TRBJ1-5	15	TRBD1	TRBV5-5
CASTPAAGGIQYF	TGTGCCAGCACCCCGGCGGCAGGGGGGATTCAGTACTTC	.	TRBJ2-4	13	.	TRBV6-2/TRBV6-3
CATSEGQGKLFF	TGTGCCACCAGTGAAGGACAGGGCAAACTGTTTTTT	.	TRBJ1-4	12	TRBD1	TRBV24-1
CASSLSSGVNTEAFF	TGTGCCAGCAGTTTAAGTTCAGGGGTGAACACTGAAGCTTTCTTT	.	TRBJ1-1	15	.	TRBV27
CAAGTGGEKLFF	TGTGCCGCCGGGACAGGAGGGGAAAAACTGTTTTTT	.	TRBJ1-4	12	TRBD1	TRBV10-3
CASSRESTDTQYF	TGTGCCAGCAGCCGTGAGAGCACAGATACGCAGTATTTT	.	TRBJ2-3	13	.	TRBV6-2/TRBV6-3
CASSSITSGTGQFF	TGTGCCAGCAGTTCCATAACTAGCGGGACAGGACAGTTCTTC	.	TRBJ2-1	14	TRBD2	TRBV2
CASSPPDRLNTEAFF	TGTGCCAGCTCACCACCGGACAGACTGAACACTGAAGCTTTCTTT	.	TRBJ1-1	15	.	TRBV18
CASSPSREQFF	TGTGCCAGCAGCCCCTCCCGGGAGCAGTTCTTC	.	TRBJ2-1	11	.	TRBV3-1/TRBV3-2
CASSIAGDGTYGYTF	TGTGCCAGCAGCATCGCGGGGGACGGTACCTATGGCTACACCTTC	.	TRBJ1-2	15	.	TRBV7-2
CASSLIAGGGYEQYF	TGTGCCAGCAGCTTAATAGCGGGGGGAGGTTACGAGCAGTACTTC	.	TRBJ2-7	15	TRBD2	TRBV7-9
CASSSLQGREETQYF	TGTGCCAGCAGCTCATTACAGGGCAGAGAAGAGACCCAGTACTTC	once	TRBJ2-5	15	.	TRBV28
CASSHGTEDGYTF	TGCGCCAGCAGCCACGGAACGGAGGATGGCTACACCTTC	once	TRBJ1-2	13	.	TRBV4-3
CAGSMGSATYEQYF	TGTGCCGGCTCAATGGGCAGTGCTACCTACGAGCAGTACTTC	.	TRBJ2-7	14	.	TRBV6-5
CASSTGLAGGTSTDTQYF	TGTGCCAGTAGTACCGGACTAGCGGGAGGGACTAGCACAGATACGCAGTATTTT	.	TRBJ2-3	18	TRBD2	TRBV19
CASSQFLGPSLDTQYF	TGTGCCAGCAGCCAATTTCTTGGACCTAGCTTAGATACGCAGTATTTT	.	TRBJ2-3	16	.	TRBV3-1/TRBV3-2
CAIRDRGRGNTEAFF	TGTGCCATCAGGGACAGGGGGCGCGGGAACACTGAAGCTTTCTTT	.	TRBJ1-1	15	TRBD1	TRBV10-3
CASSTGTGGAGGYTF	TGTGCCAGCAGTACCGGGACGGGGGGAGCAGGGGGCTACACCTTC	once	TRBJ1-2	15	.	TRBV2
CASSPDSNTEAFF	TGTGCCAGCAGCCCTGACAGTAACACTGAAGCTTTCTTT	medium-sized	TRBJ1-1	13	.	TRBV7-8